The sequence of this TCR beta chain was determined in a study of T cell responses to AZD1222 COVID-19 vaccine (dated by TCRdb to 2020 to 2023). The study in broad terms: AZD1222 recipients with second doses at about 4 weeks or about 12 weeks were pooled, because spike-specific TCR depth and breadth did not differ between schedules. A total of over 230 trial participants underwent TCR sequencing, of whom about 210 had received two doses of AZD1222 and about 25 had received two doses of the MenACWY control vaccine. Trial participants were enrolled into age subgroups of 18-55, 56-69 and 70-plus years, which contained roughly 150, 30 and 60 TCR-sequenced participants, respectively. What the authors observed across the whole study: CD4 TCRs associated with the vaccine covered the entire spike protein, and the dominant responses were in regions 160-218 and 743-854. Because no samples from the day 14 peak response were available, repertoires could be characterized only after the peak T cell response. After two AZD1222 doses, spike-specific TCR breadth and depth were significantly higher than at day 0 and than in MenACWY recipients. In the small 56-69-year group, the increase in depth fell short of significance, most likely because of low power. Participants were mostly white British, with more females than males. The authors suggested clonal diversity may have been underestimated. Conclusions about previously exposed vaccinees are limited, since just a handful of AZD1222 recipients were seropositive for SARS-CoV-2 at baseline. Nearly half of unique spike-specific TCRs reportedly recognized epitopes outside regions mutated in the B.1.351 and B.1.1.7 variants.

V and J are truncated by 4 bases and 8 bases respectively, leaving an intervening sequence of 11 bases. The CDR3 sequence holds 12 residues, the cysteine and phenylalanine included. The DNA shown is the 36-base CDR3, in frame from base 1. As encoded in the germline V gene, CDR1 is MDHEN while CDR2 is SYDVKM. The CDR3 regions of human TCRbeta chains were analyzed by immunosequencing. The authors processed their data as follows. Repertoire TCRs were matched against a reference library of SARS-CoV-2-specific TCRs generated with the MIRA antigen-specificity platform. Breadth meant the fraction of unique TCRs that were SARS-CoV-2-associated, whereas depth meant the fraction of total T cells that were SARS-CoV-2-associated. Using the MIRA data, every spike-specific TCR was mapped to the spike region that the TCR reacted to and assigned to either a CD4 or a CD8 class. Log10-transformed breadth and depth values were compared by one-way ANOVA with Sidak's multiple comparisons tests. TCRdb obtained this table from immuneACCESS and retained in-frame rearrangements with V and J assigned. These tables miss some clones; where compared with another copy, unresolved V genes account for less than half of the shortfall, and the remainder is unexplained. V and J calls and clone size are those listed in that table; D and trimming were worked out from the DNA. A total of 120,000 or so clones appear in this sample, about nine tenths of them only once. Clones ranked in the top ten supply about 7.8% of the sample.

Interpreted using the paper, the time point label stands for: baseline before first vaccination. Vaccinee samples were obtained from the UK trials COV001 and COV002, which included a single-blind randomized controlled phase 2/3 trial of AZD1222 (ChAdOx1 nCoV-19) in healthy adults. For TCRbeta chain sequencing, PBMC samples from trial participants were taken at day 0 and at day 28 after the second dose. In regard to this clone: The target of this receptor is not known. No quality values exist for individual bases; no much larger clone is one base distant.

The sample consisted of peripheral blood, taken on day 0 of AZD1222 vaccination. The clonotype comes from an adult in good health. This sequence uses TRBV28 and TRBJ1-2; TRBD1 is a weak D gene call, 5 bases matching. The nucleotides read TGTGCCAGCAGTTCAGGGACGTTCGGCTACACCTTC. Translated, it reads CASSSGTFGYTF.